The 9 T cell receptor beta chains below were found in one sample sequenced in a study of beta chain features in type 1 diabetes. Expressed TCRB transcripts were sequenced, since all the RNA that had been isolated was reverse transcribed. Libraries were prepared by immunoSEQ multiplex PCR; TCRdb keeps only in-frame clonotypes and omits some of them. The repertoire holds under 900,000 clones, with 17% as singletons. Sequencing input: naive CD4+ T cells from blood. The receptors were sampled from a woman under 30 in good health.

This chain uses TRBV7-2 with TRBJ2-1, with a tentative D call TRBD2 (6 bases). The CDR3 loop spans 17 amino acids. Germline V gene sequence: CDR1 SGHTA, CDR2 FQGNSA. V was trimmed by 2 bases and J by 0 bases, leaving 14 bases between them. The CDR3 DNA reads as TGTGCCAGCAGCTTATACCCTAGCGCCAGCTCCTACAATGAGCAGTTCTTC. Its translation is CASSLYPSASSYNEQFF.

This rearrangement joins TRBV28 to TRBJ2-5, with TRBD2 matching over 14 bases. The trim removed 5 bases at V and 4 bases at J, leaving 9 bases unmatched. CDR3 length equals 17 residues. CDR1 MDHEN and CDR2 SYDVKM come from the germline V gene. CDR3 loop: CASSPPGTSGSGETQYF. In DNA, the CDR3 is TGTGCCAGCAGTCCCCCTGGGACTAGCGGGAGTGGAGAGACCCAGTACTTC.

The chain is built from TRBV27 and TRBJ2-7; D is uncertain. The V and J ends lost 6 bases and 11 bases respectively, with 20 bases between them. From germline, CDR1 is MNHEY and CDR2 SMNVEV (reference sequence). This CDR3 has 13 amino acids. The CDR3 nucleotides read TGTGCCAGCAGCGTTCTCATAGCCAGAGAGGAGTACTTC. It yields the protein CASSVLIAREEYF.

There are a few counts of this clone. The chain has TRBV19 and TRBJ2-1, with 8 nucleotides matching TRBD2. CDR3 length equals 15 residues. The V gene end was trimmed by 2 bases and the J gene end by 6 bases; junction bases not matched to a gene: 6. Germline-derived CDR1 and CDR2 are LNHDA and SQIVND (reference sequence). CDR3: CASSIPGLALNEQFF. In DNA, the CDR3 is TGTGCCAGTAGTATACCCGGACTAGCTCTCAATGAGCAGTTCTTC.

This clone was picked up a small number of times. The CDR3 sequence is CASQFQHKQYF. DNA for the CDR3: TGTGCCAGCCAATTCCAACATAAGCAGTACTTC. V usage is TRBV28 and J usage is TRBJ2-7; D unresolved. Germline V gene lookup returns CDR1 MDHEN and CDR2 SYDVKM. Trimming removed 8 bases at V and 8 bases at J, with 13 bases between. The CDR3 runs to 11 residues.

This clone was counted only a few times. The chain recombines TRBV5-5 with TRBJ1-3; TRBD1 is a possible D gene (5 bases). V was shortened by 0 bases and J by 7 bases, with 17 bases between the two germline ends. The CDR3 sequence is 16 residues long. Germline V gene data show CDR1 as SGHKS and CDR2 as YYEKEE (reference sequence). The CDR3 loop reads CASSLASVQEGNTIYF. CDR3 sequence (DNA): TGTGCCAGCAGCTTGGCCTCTGTGCAGGAGGGGAACACCATATATTTT.

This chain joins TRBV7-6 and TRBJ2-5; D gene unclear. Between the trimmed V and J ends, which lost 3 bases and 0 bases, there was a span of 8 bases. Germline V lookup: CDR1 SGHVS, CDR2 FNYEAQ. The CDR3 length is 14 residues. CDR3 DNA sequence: TGTGCCAGCAGCTTTCTGCCTAACCAAGAGACCCAGTACTTC. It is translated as CASSFLPNQETQYF.

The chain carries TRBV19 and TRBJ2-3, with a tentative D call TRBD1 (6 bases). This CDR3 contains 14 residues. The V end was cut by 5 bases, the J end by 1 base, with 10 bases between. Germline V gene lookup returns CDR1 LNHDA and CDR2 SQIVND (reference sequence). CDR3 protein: CASSPRQGTDTQYF. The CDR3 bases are TGTGCCAGTAGTCCCAGACAGGGCACAGATACGCAGTATTTT.

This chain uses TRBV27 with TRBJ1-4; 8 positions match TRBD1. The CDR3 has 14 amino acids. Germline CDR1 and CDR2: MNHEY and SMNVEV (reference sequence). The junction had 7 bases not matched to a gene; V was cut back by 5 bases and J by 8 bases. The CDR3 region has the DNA TGTGCCAGCAGTCCCCTGGGGACAGGCGAAAAACTGTTTTTT. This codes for CASSPLGTGEKLFF. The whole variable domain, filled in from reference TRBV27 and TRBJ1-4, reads EAQVTQNPRYLITVTGKKLTVTCSQNMNHEYMSWYRQDPGLGLRQIYYSMNVEVTDKGDVPEGYKVSRKEKRNFPLILESPSPNQTSLYFCASSPLGTGEKLFFGSGTQLSVL.